This note documents a single T cell receptor beta chain sequence. It was with a sample-barcoded 5' primer and a J-beta primer mix that a second PCR of roughly 7 to 12 cycles was run. TCRdb reanalysed the 5' RACE reads using MiXCR and keeps one entry per CDR3 protein. Here the sample spans 890,000 or so distinct CDR3 sequences, approximately 67% being singletons. The data stem from a study of blood T cells in healthy people across ages. The junction had 6 bases not matched to a gene; V was cut back by 0 bases and J by 4 bases. The length of the CDR3 is 16 residues. Germline loops: CDR1 SGHRS, CDR2 YFSETQ.

The material sequenced was blood. The chain uses TRBV5-1 and TRBJ2-1, with 8 nucleotides matching TRBD1. The source is a young man in good health. This chain's CDR3 is CASSLVGQGAYNEQFF. CDR3 DNA: TGCGCCAGCAGCTTGGTAGGACAGGGTGCGTACAATGAGCAGTTCTTC.